Reported below is one T cell receptor beta chain. The antigen is unknown. These data belong to a study of PD-L1 blockade in urothelial cancer. Whole-study context: Analyzed time points were 3 weeks (second dose) and 6 weeks after therapy began. Findings and limits, study-wide: Improved survival was predicted by pretreatment blood TCR clonality below the median.

The CDR3 is made up of 15 amino acids. Per germline, CDR1 MNHNY and CDR2 SVGAGI (reference sequence). V shed 4 bases, J shed 0 bases, and the junction held 5 bases outside the gene matches. TCRdb's table, derived via immunoSEQ multiplex PCR, lists solely in-frame clones and lacks some. In the table there are 58,000 or so clones, about 86% of which are singletons. V is TRBV6-6 and J is TRBJ2-7; TRBD1 matches 8 bases. This clonotype originated in a man aged 45-65 years with urothelial cancer. The material was PBMCs, obtained around atezolizumab (anti-PD-L1) treatment. CDR3: CASSSTGTGSYEQYF. The CDR3, as DNA: TGTGCCAGCAGTTCGACCGGGACAGGCTCCTACGAGCAGTACTTC.